Described below is a single T cell receptor beta chain sequence and its context. The clone's antigen remains unknown. No qualities accompany the bases; no much larger clone lies one base away. V loses 5 bases of germline sequence and J loses 1 base, and the interval between the two ends is 9 bases. Measured from the cysteine to the phenylalanine, the CDR3 is 14 residues long. The retained sequence is limited to the CDR3, 42 bases, with the frame set at the first base. Looking up the germline V gene yields CDR1 SGHTA and CDR2 FQGNSA. CD8 naive samples consisted of CD45RO-negative cells that were positively selected for CCR7, yielding a CD45RA+CCR7+ population without TemRA cells. Healthy HIV-negative adults with no recently reported acute infections or vaccinations were included as donors. All donors were Caucasian adults living in Nashville, Tennessee, USA. Blood was collected by leukapheresis, and PBMCs were isolated by Ficoll-Histopaque density gradient centrifugation and then cryopreserved in liquid nitrogen vapor phase. Analytical flow cytometry was used to check the purity and quantity of each magnetically sorted T cell population. Genomic DNA was isolated from each sorted fraction and quantified by UV absorbance on a Nanodrop 2000c.

This sample is part of a study of shared clonotypes between healthy human individuals (dated by TCRdb to about 2020). For the wider study: A few men and two women, aged 18 to 49 years, made up the cohort. For each donor, CD4 naive and CD4 memory were each run on three plates, CD8 naive on two plates, and CD8 memory on one plate. To estimate repertoire size and how much clonotype sharing occurs between individuals, the study deeply sequenced the blood TCR repertoires of about five healthy adults. To increase sequencing depth and limit assay-specific biases, different laboratories used diverse techniques to prepare libraries and sequence TCR repertoires. Each donor's leukapheresis produced roughly between about 0.9 and 9.5 billion PBMCs. Study-wide findings and limitations: Pairwise subsampling led to the expectation that sequencing depth would affect the degree of clonotype sharing among donors. Compared with non-shared clonotypes, the clonotypes found in all four sorted-subset donors had higher generation probabilities. Naive subsets generally had larger estimated clonotype richness than memory subsets did. Sampling was restricted to blood, and TCR repertoires in tissues likely differ from the TCR repertoires found in blood. Rarefaction of sorted-subset datasets indicated incomplete sequencing despite the large sequencing depth. Because the study included a small number of donors, the genetic and exposure-history diversity represented was limited. Around 5% of naive CD4, around 4% of naive CD8, 2% to 2.5% of memory CD4, and approximately 0.4% of memory CD8 clonotypes were shared across several donors.

Using the deep immunoSEQ assay, multiplex PCR amplified TCR CDR3 regions from genomic DNA. For each cell subset, the extracted genomic DNA was distributed evenly across all wells of several immunoSEQ 96-well plates, and each plate served as one replicate. Each replicate PCR for sorted subsets received about 180 ng genomic DNA, equal to about 30,000 T cell genomes. Purified libraries were measured with a Qubit 3.0 fluorometer, size-checked on a Bioanalyzer 2100, and measured again with the KAPA Library Quantification kit. Each immunoSEQ 96-well plate was sequenced on its own single-read 150-cycle Illumina NextSeq 550 flow cell. In the authors' own workflow: Because the immunoSEQ output included only junctional sequences and no quality scores, the filtering could not be the same as the filtering used for full-length reads. To assign V/J genes and CDR3, sequences were annotated using PyIR, a Python wrapper for IgBLAST v1.9, with IMGT germline references. Reads were filtered out if the reads had weak V/J assignments (E-value above 1e-6), no CDR3, stop codons, out-of-frame junctions, or ambiguous translated residues. V3J clonotypes were defined as sequences sharing an identical inferred V gene, J gene, and CDR3 amino acid sequence. The percentage overlap between two repertoires was calculated by dividing the number of shared unique clonotypes by the size of the smaller repertoire. Three approaches were used to assess repertoire richness: RTK rarefaction, the Chao1 estimator, and Recon v2.1 estimates of unobserved clonotypes. Generation probabilities were computed with OLGA for all TCRbeta clonotypes obtained by the gDNA method from several donors. What TCRdb holds here is the immuneACCESS table cut down to in-frame rearrangements. Part of the clones is not present; checked against another copy, under half of the missing clones reflect an unresolved V gene, and the others are unexplained. V, J and clone size were drawn from that table, and D and trimming were deduced from the DNA. This sample holds around 2.1 million clones; just over 90% were observed only once. Of the sample, under 2% is held by the ten largest clones.

The rearranged chain carries TRBV7-2 and TRBJ2-1; no confident D gene assignment can be made. The source is a man aged 18 to 29 in good health. Some clones in this sample may be carry-over from other donors' samples. The material sequenced was naive CD8+ T cells from PBMCs. Reading the label with the study, this specimen's cell subset or site is: CD45RA+CCR7+. In nucleotides, the sequence is TGTGCCAGCAGCCCGACCAGTTCCTACAATGAGCAGTTCTTC. It translates to CASSPTSSYNEQFF.